This T cell receptor beta chain was documented in a study of T cell repertoires in cytomegalovirus infection. For the study at large: It can be stated that public TCR beta signatures indicated CMV infection as well as a matching HLA type.

A remark on this clonotype: Its antigen remains unknown.

CDR3 length: 12 amino acids. The V and J ends lost 11 bases and 7 bases, in that order; junction bases with no gene match: 5. Germline-derived CDR1 and CDR2 are MNHNS and SASEGT. Whole-study results and caveats: It was HLA-C-restricted CMV-specific TCR beta clonotypes that dominated the response ex vivo.

TCRdb analysed the reads with MiXCR anew, one entry per CDR3 protein. The data contain about a million distinct CDR3 sequences, around 30% of them singletons. V and J are TRBV6-1 and TRBJ1-6, with 7 bases fitting TRBD1. This material consisted of cultured CD8+ T cells from PBMCs, taken from culture after CMV antigen stimulation. This clonotype was obtained from a human donor in good health (CMV status not recorded). Some clones in this sample may be carry-over from other donors' samples. The CDR3 nucleotides are TGTGCCGCCGACAGGGCGAATTCACCCCTCCACTTT. As protein: CAADRANSPLHF.